This T cell receptor (beta chain) was profiled in a study of CD8+CD57+ T cells in acquired aplastic anemia. Across the whole study: Mean DNA quantity obtained from sorted CD4+ and CD8+ cells was 2.5 to 4 ug. Study results and limitations: The study identified roughly 29 CD8+ CDR3 sequences shared by patients and controls. Patients and healthy controls showed no significant CD8+ Simpson's diversity difference.

For CDR3 and TCR beta VDJ profiling, genomic DNA was the template used. In TCRdb, the reads were re-called with MiXCR into one record per CDR3 protein. The sample yields some 280,000 distinct CDR3 sequences, roughly half seen once. As regards this clonotype: The antigen is not known.

This sequence originates from a human donor with severe aplastic anemia or a healthy control (not recorded which). The sequenced sample consisted of sorted CD4+, CD8+, or CD8+CD57+ T cells (not recorded which) from PBMCs.

CDR3 in DNA: TGCGCCAGCAGATACGGACAGAATGAAAAACTGTTTTTT. Amino acid sequence: CASRYGQNEKLFF. V usage is TRBV5-1 and J usage is TRBJ1-4, with D maybe TRBD1 (6 bases). Germline V gene sequence: CDR1 SGHRS, CDR2 YFSETQ. This CDR3 is 13 amino acids long. The V gene lost 5 bases and the J gene lost 5 bases, with 10 bases spanning the gap.